The rows below give T cell receptor beta chains drawn from one sample of a study of OX40 agonist ivuxolimab in advanced cancers. Assay used: immunoSEQ multiplex PCR; TCRdb lists only in-frame clones, some missing. The sample shows tens of thousands of clones, 70% to 90% of them seen only once. Sequencing used CD4+ or CD8+ T cells sorted from blood, obtained in a trial of the OX40 agonist ivuxolimab. These TCRs come from an adult with an advanced solid tumor such as melanoma, head and neck, liver or kidney cancer. Both conserved end residues are part of each CDR3. The order of the fields is V gene, clone size, J gene, D gene, CDR3 protein, CDR3 DNA. D genes are given only for firm matches. Expanded clones get a size class; other rows say once, few or many, or leave the size out.

V gene: TRBV28
clone size: NA
J gene: TRBJ2-7
D gene: TRBD2
CDR3 protein: CASSSGGRSYEQYF
CDR3 DNA: TGTGCCAGCAGTTCGGGCGGGAGGTCCTACGAGCAGTACTTC

V gene: TRBV5-4
clone size: NA
J gene: TRBJ1-2
D gene: TRBD1
CDR3 protein: CATWDRRNYGYTF
CDR3 DNA: TGTGCCACTTGGGACAGGCGTAACTATGGCTACACCTTC

V gene: TRBV28
clone size: NA
J gene: TRBJ1-2
D gene: NA
CDR3 protein: CASSISRNYGYTF
CDR3 DNA: TGTGCCAGCAGTATATCCCGAAACTATGGCTACACCTTC

V gene: TRBV14
clone size: many
J gene: TRBJ1-2
D gene: NA
CDR3 protein: CASSLSVGALYGYTF
CDR3 DNA: TGTGCCAGCAGCTTATCAGTGGGGGCCCTCTATGGCTACACCTTC

V gene: TRBV28
clone size: NA
J gene: TRBJ2-2
D gene: TRBD2
CDR3 protein: CASSLQTSGALGELFF
CDR3 DNA: TGTGCCAGCAGTTTGCAGACTAGCGGAGCCTTAGGGGAGCTGTTTTTT

V gene: TRBV6-5
clone size: NA
J gene: TRBJ1-3
D gene: NA
CDR3 protein: CASTAGGGNTIYF
CDR3 DNA: TGTGCCAGCACCGCGGGAGGTGGAAACACCATATATTTT

V gene: TRBV11-2
clone size: few
J gene: TRBJ2-5
D gene: TRBD2
CDR3 protein: CASSLSGSGKTQYF
CDR3 DNA: TGTGCCAGCAGCCTCAGCGGGAGTGGAAAGACCCAGTACTTC

V gene: TRBV18
clone size: NA
J gene: TRBJ2-5
D gene: NA
CDR3 protein: CASSPAEGYETQYF
CDR3 DNA: TGTGCCAGCTCACCGGCCGAGGGCTACGAGACCCAGTACTTC

V gene: TRBV2
clone size: NA
J gene: TRBJ2-5
D gene: TRBD2
CDR3 protein: CASSRGLAQETQYF
CDR3 DNA: TGTGCCAGCAGTAGGGGACTAGCGCAAGAGACCCAGTACTTC

V gene: TRBV11-2
clone size: NA
J gene: TRBJ2-5
D gene: TRBD1
CDR3 protein: CASSPDRVGETQYF
CDR3 DNA: TGTGCCAGCAGCCCGGACAGGGTGGGAGAGACCCAGTACTTC

V gene: TRBV5-4
clone size: NA
J gene: TRBJ2-5
D gene: NA
CDR3 protein: CASSLEDSGWETQYF
CDR3 DNA: TGTGCCAGCAGCTTGGAAGACTCGGGGTGGGAGACCCAGTACTTC

V gene: TRBV19
clone size: NA
J gene: TRBJ1-2
D gene: NA
CDR3 protein: CASSSTGGPSDGYTF
CDR3 DNA: TGTGCCAGTAGTTCGACAGGTGGACCTTCGGATGGCTACACCTTC

V gene: TRBV7-9
clone size: NA
J gene: TRBJ2-7
D gene: TRBD2
CDR3 protein: CASSSGTSGTYEQYF
CDR3 DNA: TGTGCCAGCAGCTCCGGGACTAGCGGGACCTACGAGCAGTACTTC

V gene: TRBV19
clone size: NA
J gene: TRBJ1-2
D gene: TRBD1
CDR3 protein: CASKQGTDGYTF
CDR3 DNA: TGTGCCAGTAAACAGGGGACGGATGGCTACACCTTC

V gene: TRBV7-9
clone size: NA
J gene: TRBJ2-3
D gene: NA
CDR3 protein: CASSRDSPSTDTQYF
CDR3 DNA: TGTGCCAGCAGCCGGGACTCCCCTAGCACAGATACGCAGTATTTT

V gene: TRBV5-4
clone size: NA
J gene: TRBJ2-2
D gene: TRBD1
CDR3 protein: CASSGITGDGTGELFF
CDR3 DNA: TGTGCCAGCAGCGGGATTACAGGGGATGGGACCGGGGAGCTGTTTTTT

V gene: TRBV7-2
clone size: NA
J gene: TRBJ1-4
D gene: NA
CDR3 protein: CASSLGGRAGEKLFF
CDR3 DNA: TGTGCCAGCAGCTTAGGGGGGCGCGCGGGTGAAAAACTGTTTTTT

V gene: TRBV2
clone size: NA
J gene: TRBJ2-7
D gene: NA
CDR3 protein: CASSGGQLGLYEQYF
CDR3 DNA: TGTGCCAGCAGTGGAGGACAATTGGGACTCTACGAGCAGTACTTC

V gene: TRBV6-5
clone size: NA
J gene: TRBJ2-1
D gene: TRBD2
CDR3 protein: CASSHSSGKQFF
CDR3 DNA: TGTGCCAGCAGTCACTCTAGCGGGAAGCAGTTCTTC

V gene: TRBV7-6
clone size: NA
J gene: TRBJ2-2
D gene: TRBD1
CDR3 protein: CASTWTGGDTGELFF
CDR3 DNA: TGTGCCAGCACCTGGACAGGGGGGGACACCGGGGAGCTGTTTTTT

V gene: TRBV19
clone size: NA
J gene: TRBJ1-1
D gene: NA
CDR3 protein: CASSRRSNAEAFF
CDR3 DNA: TGTGCCAGTAGCCGCAGGTCCAACGCTGAAGCTTTCTTT

V gene: TRBV28
clone size: NA
J gene: TRBJ2-5
D gene: NA
CDR3 protein: CASSFVGMRQETQYF
CDR3 DNA: TGTGCCAGCAGTTTTGTAGGGATGCGCCAAGAGACCCAGTACTTC